This T cell receptor (beta chain) stems from a study of early T cells in non-severe SARS-CoV-2 infection. This clonotype was counted many times. Germline CDR1 and CDR2: LGHDT and YNNKEL (reference sequence). V was shortened by 1 base and J by 3 bases, with 7 bases between the two germline ends. The CDR3 loop spans 13 amino acids. TCRdb called the 5' RACE reads again in MiXCR, with one record for every CDR3 protein. The profile shows roughly 46,000 distinct CDR3 sequences, 5.4% of them singletons. The chain links TRBV3-1 to TRBJ2-7; D gene uncertain. The origin of this receptor is an adult who was a healthcare worker with PCR-confirmed SARS-CoV-2 infection or an uninfected control (not recorded which). The input for sequencing was whole blood, taken at baseline. CDR3 protein: CASSQARLYEQYF. The CDR3 DNA follows: TGTGCCAGCAGCCAAGCTCGCCTCTACGAGCAGTACTTC.